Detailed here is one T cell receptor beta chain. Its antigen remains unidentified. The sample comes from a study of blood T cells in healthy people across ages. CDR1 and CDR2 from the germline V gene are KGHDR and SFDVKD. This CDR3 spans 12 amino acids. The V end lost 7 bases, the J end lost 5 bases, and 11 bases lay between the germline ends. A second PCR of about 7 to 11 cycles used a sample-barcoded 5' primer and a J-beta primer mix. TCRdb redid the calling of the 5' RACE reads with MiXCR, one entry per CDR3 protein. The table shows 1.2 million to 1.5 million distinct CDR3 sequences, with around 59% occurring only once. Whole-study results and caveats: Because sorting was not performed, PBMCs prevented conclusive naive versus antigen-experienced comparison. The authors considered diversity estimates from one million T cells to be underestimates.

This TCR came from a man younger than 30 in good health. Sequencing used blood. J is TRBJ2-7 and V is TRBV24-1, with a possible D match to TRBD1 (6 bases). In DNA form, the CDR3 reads TGTGCCACCAGCACAGGGTACCACGAGCAGTACTTC. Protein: CATSTGYHEQYF.